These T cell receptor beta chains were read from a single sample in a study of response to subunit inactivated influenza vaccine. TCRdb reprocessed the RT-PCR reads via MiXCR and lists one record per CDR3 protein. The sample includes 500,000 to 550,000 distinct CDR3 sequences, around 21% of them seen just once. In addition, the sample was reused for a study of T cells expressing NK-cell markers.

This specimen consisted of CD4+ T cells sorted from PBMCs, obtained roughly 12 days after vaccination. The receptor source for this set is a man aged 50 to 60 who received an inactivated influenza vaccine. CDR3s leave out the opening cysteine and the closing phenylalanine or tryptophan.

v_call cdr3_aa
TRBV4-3 ASSRIAGVHEQY
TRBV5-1 ASSLRAGTYNEQF
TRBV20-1 SPRDGGLSTEAF
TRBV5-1 ASTLGGQGVNEKLF
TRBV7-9 ASSAYLVASLSPLH
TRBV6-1 ASRKFGQTVREQY
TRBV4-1 ASSQEMGWYDGDFVADTQY
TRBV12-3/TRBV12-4 ASSNGGDTQY
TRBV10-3 AIRPQGGGYT
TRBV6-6 ASAEGSQY
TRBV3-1 ASSHGTIQEQF
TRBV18 ASSSTGVNTGELF
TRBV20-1 SASQAGALYNEQF
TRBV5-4 ASSLGSEGDTGELF
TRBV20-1 SAPTPYTNYGYT
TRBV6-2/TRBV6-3 ASSYFGATYGYT
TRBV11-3 ASSLGQGQTGELF
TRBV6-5 ASSYGWAQETQY
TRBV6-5 ASSRLGYEQY
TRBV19 ASSPMGDTGELF
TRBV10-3 AISQGALGNQPQH
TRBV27 ASSLYSGGYEQY
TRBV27 ASSFGQTNTGELF
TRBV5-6 ASSLRVVGEKLF
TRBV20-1 SVNGAEELF
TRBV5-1 ASSVDIPGPYEQY
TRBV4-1 ASSLPTSAHNEQF
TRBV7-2 ASSAGQGTNYGYT
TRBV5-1 ASSLDAGTNGYT
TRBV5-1 ASSLDVGTKY
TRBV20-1 SARKGGVRTDTQY
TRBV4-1 ASSQESALNYGYT
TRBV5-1 ASSAGIVDEQY
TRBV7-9 ASSSYWGDEQF
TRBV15 ATSKGQVSTNGYT
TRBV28 AITGLSQETQY
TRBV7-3 ASSSWGAGGPGELF
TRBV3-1 ASRGTGGGDGYT
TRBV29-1 SVERTSGVNEQF
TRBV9 ASSVGQGGNEQF
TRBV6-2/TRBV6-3 ASSVGGTASYEQY
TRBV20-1 SALGQLNTEAF
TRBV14 ASSQDPGSRKTQY
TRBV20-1 SASFAGAGYGYT
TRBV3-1 ASSKAYEQY
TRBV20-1 SANRQIYTDTQY
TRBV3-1 ASSRGIGMITGELF
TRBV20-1 SARRIRPGQPQH
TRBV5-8 ASSLDTEQSYGYT
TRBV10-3 AISEGAQTGETQY
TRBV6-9 ASSSRRSGTTKNIQY
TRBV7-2 ASSLMPGRTGELF